This T cell receptor beta chain comes out of a study of T cells in Graves' hyperthyroidism and ophthalmopathy. Study overall: Peripheral blood specimens were obtained at initial diagnosis, prior to any treatment. Broader study findings: Most clonotypes expanded in thyroid above 0.001 were likewise present in blood.

This clonotype showed up many times. The antigen is undetermined. Researchers amplified the TCR beta CDR3 regions from RNA transcripts. First-round RT-PCR of the TCR CDR3 relied on the HTBI primer set. TCRdb independently ran MiXCR on the multiplex PCR reads; one entry per CDR3 protein. This repertoire shows fewer than 750,000 distinct CDR3 sequences, approximately 14% found once; its top ten account for 3.5% to 4.5%. Ophthalmopathy patients all had a Clinical Activity Score of at least 3, a NOSPECS grade of at least 4 and disease under 3 months old. Sequenced sample: blood. The clonotype originates from a woman aged 35 to 49 with Graves' ophthalmopathy.

This CDR3 is CASSAGTVSGNTIYF. The CDR3, as DNA: TGTGCCAGCAGTGCCGGGACAGTCTCTGGAAACACCATATATTTT. J is TRBJ1-3 and V is TRBV6-1; 7 nucleotides line up with TRBD1. The trim removed 4 bases at V and 0 bases at J, leaving 3 bases unmatched. Germline CDR1 and CDR2: MNHNS and SASEGT. The CDR3 has 15 residues.